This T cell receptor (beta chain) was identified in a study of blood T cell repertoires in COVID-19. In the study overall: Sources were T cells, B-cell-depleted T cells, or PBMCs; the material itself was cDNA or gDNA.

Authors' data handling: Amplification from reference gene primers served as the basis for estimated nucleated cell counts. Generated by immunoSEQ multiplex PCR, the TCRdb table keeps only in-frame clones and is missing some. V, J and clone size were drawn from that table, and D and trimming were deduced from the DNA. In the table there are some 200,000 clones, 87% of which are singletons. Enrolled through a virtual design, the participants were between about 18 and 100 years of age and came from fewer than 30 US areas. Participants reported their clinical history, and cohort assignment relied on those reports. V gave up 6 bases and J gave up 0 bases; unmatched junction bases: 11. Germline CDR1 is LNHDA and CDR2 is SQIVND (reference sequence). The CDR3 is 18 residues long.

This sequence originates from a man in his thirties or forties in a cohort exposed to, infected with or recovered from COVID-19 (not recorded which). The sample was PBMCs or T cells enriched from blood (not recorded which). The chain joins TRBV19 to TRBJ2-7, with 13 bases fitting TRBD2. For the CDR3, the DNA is TGTGCCAGTAGGGCCCTTGGGACTAGCGGGACCACCTCCTACGAGCAGTACTTC. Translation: CASRALGTSGTTSYEQYF.